Presented here are 9 T cell receptor beta chains from one specimen sequenced in a study of response to subunit inactivated influenza vaccine. TCRdb re-called the RT-PCR reads with MiXCR, one entry per CDR3 protein. The table has around 480,000 distinct CDR3 sequences, 9.5% to 13% seen once. The sample was PBMCs from blood, taken around seven weeks after vaccination. The source of these receptors is a man aged 50 to 59 who received an inactivated influenza vaccine.

The sample holds a few counts of this clonotype. The chain combines TRBV12-3 or TRBV12-4 with TRBJ2-1; 8 bases align to TRBD2. V was pared by 6 bases and J by 8 bases, with 15 bases of the junction left unmatched. The CDR3 is made up of 16 amino acids. The CDR3 DNA reads TGTGCCAGCAGCCGCAGTATAGCGGGGTTCGACGATGAGCAGTTCTTC. Residues: CASSRSIAGFDDEQFF.

The table lists this clonotype with many counts. The chain combines TRBV20-1 with TRBJ2-5; D gene unclear. V gave up 0 bases and J gave up 0 bases, with 23 bases separating them. Germline CDR1 reads DFQATT; CDR2 reads SNEGSKA (reference sequence). This CDR3 has 19 residues. CDR3 in DNA: TGCAGTGCTAGAGAGGAACCAATATTTTCGAGCTTCAACCAAGAGACCCAGTACTTC. It yields the protein CSAREEPIFSSFNQETQYF.

This clonotype was seen a few times. The chain combines TRBV18 with TRBJ2-1, with 7 positions matching TRBD2. Looked up from germline, CDR1 is KGHSH and CDR2 is LQKENI. Germline trimming cut 3 bases from V and 12 bases from J; bases unmatched to any gene: 8. This CDR3 contains 13 residues. Here the CDR3 DNA reads TGTGCCAGCTCACCTACTCTGAGCGGGATGCAGTTCTTC. It specifies CASSPTLSGMQFF.

This clonotype appeared many times. This sequence joins TRBV29-1 and TRBJ2-7, with D perhaps matching TRBD1 (6 bases). Germline V gene lookup returns CDR1 SQVTM and CDR2 ANQGSEA. The CDR3 covers 15 residues. V shed 2 bases and J shed 0 bases, with 14 bases lying between them. The CDR3 nucleotides read TGCAGCGTTGAACCTCTGGACAGCGACTCCTACGAGCAGTACTTC. Its translation: CSVEPLDSDSYEQYF.

This clonotype was detected only a few times. This rearrangement joins TRBV29-1 to TRBJ2-1, with a possible D match to TRBD2 (7 bases). The CDR3 contains 16 residues. Trimming removed 3 bases from V and 8 bases from J, with 23 bases in between. Germline V lookup: CDR1 SQVTM, CDR2 ANQGSEA. The CDR3 spells CSVDPILRRGGDEQFF. The CDR3 coding sequence is TGCAGCGTTGATCCCATTCTTCGGAGGGGGGGTGATGAGCAGTTCTTC.

This clonotype was observed a handful of times. The rearrangement joins TRBV7-2 to TRBJ2-3; the D gene is possibly TRBD2 (6 bases). Trimming removed 7 bases from V and 6 bases from J, with 17 bases in between. CDR1 and CDR2 (germline): SGHTA, FQGNSA. CDR3 length: 14 residues. The CDR3 DNA sequence: TGTGCCAGCACCTTCCAACAAGGGAGGGATACGCAGTATTTT. Translation gives CASTFQQGRDTQYF.

The chain is built from TRBV3-1 and TRBJ2-2; 9 nucleotides line up with TRBD2. The J segment lost 5 bases and the V segment lost 4 bases, leaving 5 bases of the junction unmatched. The CDR3 has 15 amino acids. In germline, CDR1 is LGHDT, CDR2 YNNKEL (reference sequence). The CDR3: CASSLRGGRTGELFF. In DNA form, the CDR3 reads TGTGCCAGCAGCCTGCGGGGGGGCAGGACCGGGGAGCTGTTTTTT.

The CDR3: CASSKASPRLHSRTDTQYF. The CDR3 bases are TGTGCCAGCAGCAAAGCCAGTCCGCGACTACATAGCCGCACAGATACGCAGTATTTT. The genes are TRBV21-1 and TRBJ2-3; the table's D call of TRBD2 was not tested on the DNA. TRBV21-1 is a listed pseudogene. The CDR3 is 19 amino acids.

This clonotype was observed at least ten times. An end of the junction does not agree with germline; a read error may underlie this. This chain links TRBV9 with TRBJ2-1; D unclear. The CDR3 sequence is 13 residues long. CDR1 is SGDLS and CDR2 is YYNGEE in the germline V gene. The CDR3 sequence is CASSLVSFNEQFF. As DNA, the CDR3 is TGTGCCAGCAGTCTAGTTTCCTTCAATGAGCAGTTCTTC. The complete variable domain, with remaining parts taken from reference TRBV9 and TRBJ2-1, reads DSGVTQTPKHLITATGQRVTLRCSPRSGDLSVYWYQQSLDQGLQFLIQYYNGEERAKGNILERFSAQQFPDLHSELNLSSLELGDSALYFCASSLVSFNEQFFGPGTRLTVL.